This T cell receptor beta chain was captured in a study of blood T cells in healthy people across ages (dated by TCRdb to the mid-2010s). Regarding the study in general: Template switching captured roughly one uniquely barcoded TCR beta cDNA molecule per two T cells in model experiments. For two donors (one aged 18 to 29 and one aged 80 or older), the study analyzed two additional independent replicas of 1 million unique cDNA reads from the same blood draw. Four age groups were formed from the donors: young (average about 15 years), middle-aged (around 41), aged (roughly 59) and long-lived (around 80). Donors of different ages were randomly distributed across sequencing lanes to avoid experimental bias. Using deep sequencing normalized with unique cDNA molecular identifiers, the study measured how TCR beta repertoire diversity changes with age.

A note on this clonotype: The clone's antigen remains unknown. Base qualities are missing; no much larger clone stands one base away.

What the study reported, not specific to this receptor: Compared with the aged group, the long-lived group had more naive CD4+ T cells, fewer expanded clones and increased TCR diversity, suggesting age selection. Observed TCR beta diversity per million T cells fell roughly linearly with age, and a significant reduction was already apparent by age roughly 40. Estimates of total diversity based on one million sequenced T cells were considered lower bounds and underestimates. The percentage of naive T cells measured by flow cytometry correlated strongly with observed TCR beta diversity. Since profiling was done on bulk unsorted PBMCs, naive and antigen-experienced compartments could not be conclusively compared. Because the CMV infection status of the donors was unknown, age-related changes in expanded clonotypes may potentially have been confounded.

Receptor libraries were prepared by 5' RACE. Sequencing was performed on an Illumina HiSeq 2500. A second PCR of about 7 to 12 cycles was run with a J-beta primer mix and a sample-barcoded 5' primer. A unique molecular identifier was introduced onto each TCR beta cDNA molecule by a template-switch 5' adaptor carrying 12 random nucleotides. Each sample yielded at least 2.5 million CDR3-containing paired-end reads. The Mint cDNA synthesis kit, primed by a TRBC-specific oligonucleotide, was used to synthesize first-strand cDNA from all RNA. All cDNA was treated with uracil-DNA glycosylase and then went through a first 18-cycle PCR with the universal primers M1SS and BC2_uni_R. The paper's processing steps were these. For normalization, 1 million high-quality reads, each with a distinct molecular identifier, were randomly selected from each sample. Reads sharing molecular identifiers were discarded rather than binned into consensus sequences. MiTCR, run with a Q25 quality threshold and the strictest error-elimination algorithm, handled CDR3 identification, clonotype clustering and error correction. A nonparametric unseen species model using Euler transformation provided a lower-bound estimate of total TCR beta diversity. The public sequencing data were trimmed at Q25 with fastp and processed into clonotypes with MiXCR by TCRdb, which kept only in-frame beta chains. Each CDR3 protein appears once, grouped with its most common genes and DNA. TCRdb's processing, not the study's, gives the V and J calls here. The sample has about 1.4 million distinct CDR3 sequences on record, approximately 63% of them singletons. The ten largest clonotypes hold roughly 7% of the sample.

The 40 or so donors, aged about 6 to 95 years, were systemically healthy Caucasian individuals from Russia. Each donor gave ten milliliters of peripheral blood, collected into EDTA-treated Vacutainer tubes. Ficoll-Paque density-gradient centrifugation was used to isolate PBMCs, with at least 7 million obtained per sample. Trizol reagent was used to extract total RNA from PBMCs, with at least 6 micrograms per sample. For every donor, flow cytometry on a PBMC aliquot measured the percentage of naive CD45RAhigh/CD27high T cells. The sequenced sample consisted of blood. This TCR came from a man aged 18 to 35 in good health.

CDR3 loop: CASSQVPGQGISYEQYF. The DNA sequence is given as TGTGCCAGCAGCCAGGTTCCGGGACAGGGCATATCCTACGAGCAGTACTTC. The rearrangement combines TRBV9 with TRBJ2-7; 9 junctional bases match TRBD1. Germline trimming amounts to 4 bases on V and 1 base on J, with 12 as the count of junction bases outside the gene matches. The CDR3 numbers 17 residues from cysteine through phenylalanine. Here the CDR3 DNA is all that survives: 51 bases in frame from base 1. CDR1 and CDR2 are read off the germline V gene as SGDLS and YYNGEE.